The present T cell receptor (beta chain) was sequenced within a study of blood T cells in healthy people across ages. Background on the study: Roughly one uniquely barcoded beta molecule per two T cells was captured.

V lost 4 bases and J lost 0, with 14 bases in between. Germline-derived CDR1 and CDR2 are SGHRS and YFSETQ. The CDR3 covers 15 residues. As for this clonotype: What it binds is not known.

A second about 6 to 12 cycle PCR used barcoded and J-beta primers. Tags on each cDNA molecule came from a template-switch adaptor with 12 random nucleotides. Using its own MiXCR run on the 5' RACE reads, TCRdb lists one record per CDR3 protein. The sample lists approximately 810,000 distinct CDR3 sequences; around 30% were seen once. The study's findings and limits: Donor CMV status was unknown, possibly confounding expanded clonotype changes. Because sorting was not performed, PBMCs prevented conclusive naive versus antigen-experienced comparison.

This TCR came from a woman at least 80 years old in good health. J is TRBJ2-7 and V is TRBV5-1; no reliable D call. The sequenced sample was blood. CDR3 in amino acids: CASSLDGRSSYEQYF. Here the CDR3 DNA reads TGCGCCAGCAGCCTGGACGGTCGGAGCTCCTACGAGCAGTACTTC.